This T cell receptor (beta chain) was sequenced during a study of read filtering for tumor transcriptome and immune sequencing. Study context: Patients were some 16 male and approximately 15 female, mean age roughly 68 years, range roughly 47 to 85.

The table lists this clonotype with many counts. What it binds is unknown. Germline values: CDR1 SGHDT, CDR2 YYEEEE. Trimming left V 3 bases short and J 5 bases short, with 12 bases between. The CDR3 length is 14 residues. The library was built from 400 ng RNA with molecular barcoded adaptors for alpha/delta and beta/gamma chains. In TCRdb, the reads were re-called with MiXCR into one record per CDR3 protein. Among about 58,000 distinct CDR3 sequences, 10% to 15% were seen once, and the ten largest hold about a sixth. Every patient had bone marrow sampled while the disease was active. Whole-study findings and limits: RNA-seq captured clonotypes less deeply and reliably than IR-seq. The CD138-negative fraction was mixed bone marrow immune cells, not pure T cells.

The sample comprised a population of CD138-negative cells sorted from bone marrow. The chain uses TRBV5-6 and TRBJ1-5, with D possibly being TRBD1 (6 bases). The TCR originated in a donor aged 40 or over with multiple myeloma. CDR3 loop: CASSSLRGYQPQHF. The DNA for the CDR3 is TGTGCCAGCAGCTCGCTCAGGGGATATCAGCCCCAGCATTTT.